This entry features one T cell receptor beta chain sequence. The data were produced by immunoSEQ multiplex PCR, yet TCRdb's version contains in-frame clones alone and is incomplete. The sample comprises roughly 60,000 clones, just under 85% of which are singletons, and roughly 3.5% rests with the top ten. The entry originates in a study of blood T cell repertoires in COVID-19. What was sequenced was peripheral blood. The clonotype comes from a man in his 60s with acute or convalescent COVID-19.

The CDR3 nucleotides read TGTGCCAGCAGCCGACAGGGCCCCGGGGAGCTGTTTTTT. Translation: CASSRQGPGELFF. The chain carries TRBV12-3 or TRBV12-4 and TRBJ2-2; 7 positions match TRBD1. Trimming cost V 6 bases and J 6 bases; bases outside gene matches: 4. CDR3 length: 13 amino acids.